The 8 T cell receptor beta chains below come from one sample, sequenced in a study of blood T cell repertoires in COVID-19. Only in-frame clones appear in the TCRdb table, and some are missing; sequencing was by immunoSEQ multiplex PCR. Seen here are fewer than 300,000 clones, around 87% observed once, and the top ten hold approximately 2.2%. The specimen was peripheral blood. These receptors were collected from a woman in her fifties or sixties with acute or convalescent COVID-19.

V gene TRBV11-2 combines with J gene TRBJ2-3; the match to TRBD2 covers 12 bases. The germline CDR1 and CDR2 sequences are SGHAT and FQNNGV. This CDR3 is 16 amino acids long. Trimming took 6 bases from V and 5 from J; bases not matched to a gene: 9. CDR3 loop: CASRSLAGGLGDTQYF. CDR3 nucleotides: TGTGCCAGCAGATCTCTAGCGGGAGGGCTCGGAGATACGCAGTATTTT. The entire variable domain, with the rest obtained from reference TRBV11-2 and TRBJ2-3, is as follows: EAGVAQSPRYKIIEKRQSVAFWCNPISGHATLYWYQQILGQGPKLLIQFQNNGVVDDSQLPKDRFSAERLKGVDSTLKIQPAKLEDSAVYLCASRSLAGGLGDTQYFGPGTRLTVL.

The V gene is TRBV18, the J gene TRBJ1-1, with 9 bases that match TRBD1. The CDR3 loop spans 15 amino acids. Trimming took 6 bases from V and 1 from J; bases not matched to a gene: 6. Germline V gives CDR1 KGHSH, CDR2 LQKENI. In DNA, the CDR3 is TGTGCCAGCTCTCTACAGGGGGCTTGGAACACTGAAGCTTTCTTT. It translates to CASSLQGAWNTEAFF.

Only a few counts were recorded for this clone. The gene calls are TRBV10-3 and TRBJ1-2; no clear D. This CDR3 is 16 amino acids long. The germline V gene has CDR1 ENHRY and CDR2 SYGVKD. V was cut by 2 bases and J by 3 bases, with 16 bases left in between. CDR3 protein: CAISERRHPRDYGYTF. The CDR3 DNA sequence: TGTGCCATCAGTGAGAGGCGACACCCGAGGGACTATGGCTACACCTTC.

There are a few counts of this clone. This chain connects TRBV4-3 to TRBJ2-2; TRBD1 matches at 10 bases. The CDR3 extends over 16 amino acids. V shed 0 bases and J 7 bases; nucleotides not matched to a gene: 5. Germline CDR1 is LGHNA and CDR2 is YSLEER. Here the CDR3 reads CASSQDPGQGSGELFF. The CDR3 region has the DNA TGCGCCAGCAGCCAAGATCCGGGACAGGGGAGCGGGGAGCTGTTTTTT.

In its sample, this clone was seen once. The rearrangement joins TRBV20-1 to TRBJ2-2; D unresolved. Germline V gene lookup returns CDR1 DFQATT and CDR2 SNEGSKA (reference sequence). V was shortened by 3 bases and J by 0 bases, with 8 bases between the two germline ends. The CDR3 contains 14 residues. CDR3 in amino acids: CSASYGANTGELFF. The DNA of the CDR3 is TGCAGTGCTAGTTACGGAGCGAACACCGGGGAGCTGTTTTTT.

This clone has just a few counts. The chain has TRBV3-1 (or the pseudogene TRBV3-2) and TRBJ1-6; D is unresolved. The CDR3 totals 12 residues. The germline gives CDR1 LGHDT, CDR2 YNNKEL (reference sequence). V lost 1 base and J 10 bases, leaving 5 bases between the germline ends. In DNA form, the CDR3 reads TGTGCCAGCAGCCAAGGTAGATCACCCCTCCACTTT. It is translated as CASSQGRSPLHF.

This chain joins TRBV5-4 and TRBJ2-5; 10 nucleotides agree with TRBD1. The length of the CDR3 is 14 residues. Per germline, CDR1 SGHNT and CDR2 YYREEE (reference sequence). The V and J ends lost 5 bases and 4 bases, in that order; junction bases with no gene match: 5. The CDR3 is CASRFRDRGETQYF. CDR3 nucleotides: TGTGCCAGCAGATTCCGGGACAGGGGAGAGACCCAGTACTTC.

The V call is TRBV5-1, the J call TRBJ2-1; 9 bases align to TRBD1. In germline, CDR1 is SGHRS, CDR2 YFSETQ. J was trimmed by 4 bases and V by 4 bases; bases with no gene match: 9. The CDR3 is 16 amino acids. The CDR3 DNA is TGCGCCAGCAGCCTTTTCCCGGGACAGGGATACAATGAGCAGTTCTTC. Protein product: CASSLFPGQGYNEQFF.